The 12 T cell receptor beta chains below come from one sample, sequenced in a study of cytomegalovirus exposure and HLA in healthy donors. TCRdb keeps only in-frame clones here, not all; method: immunoSEQ multiplex PCR. The sample shows more than 200,000 clones, around 91% of them seen only once. Specimen: PBMCs. All receptors come from a young woman in good health and CMV-seronegative.

The gene calls are TRBV4-2 and TRBJ2-5, with 9 nucleotides matching TRBD2. V lost 0 bases to trimming and J lost 2 bases; unmatched junction nucleotides: 7. The CDR3 spans 17 residues. The germline gives CDR1 LGHNA, CDR2 YNFKEQ. CDR3 DNA: TGTGCCAGCAGCCAAGATACGCTAGCGGGGACTCAAGAGACCCAGTACTTC. It codes for CASSQDTLAGTQETQYF.

J is TRBJ1-5 and V is TRBV28; D unresolved. V was pared by 8 bases and J by 0 bases, with 8 bases between. This CDR3 has 13 amino acids. The germline CDR1 and CDR2 sequences are MDHEN and SYDVKM. CDR3 DNA sequence: TGTGCCAGCGGAAGGGATAGCAATCAGCCCCAGCATTTT. Its translation: CASGRDSNQPQHF.

The genes are TRBV28 and TRBJ2-7, with 9 bases aligning to TRBD2. The V gene's germline CDR1 is MDHEN and CDR2 SYDVKM. The CDR3 has 12 amino acids. V lost 7 bases to trimming and J lost 7 bases; unmatched junction nucleotides: 5. The CDR3, as DNA: TGTGCCAGCACCCGGGCGGGGGGGGAGCAGTACTTC. Protein: CASTRAGGEQYF.

This chain joins TRBV28 and TRBJ2-6; 12 bases line up with TRBD2. Germline CDR1 and CDR2: MDHEN and SYDVKM. Losses at the gene ends were 6 bases for V and 0 bases for J; bases not matched to a gene: 12. The CDR3 loop spans 20 amino acids. This CDR3 is CASSQGLAGPPLSGANVLTF. In DNA form, the CDR3 reads TGTGCCAGCAGCCAGGGACTAGCGGGCCCCCCTCTCTCTGGGGCCAACGTCCTGACTTTC.

The chain combines TRBV4-3 with TRBJ2-2; 11 positions match TRBD2. This CDR3 spans 21 amino acids. The V gene end was trimmed by 0 bases and the J gene end by 3 bases; junction bases not matched to a gene: 15. CDR1 and CDR2 from the germline V gene are LGHNA and YSLEER. In DNA, the CDR3 is TGCGCCAGCAGCCAAGAAGCTTATAGCGGGAGGGCCCTCGGGGACACCGGGGAGCTGTTTTTT. Its protein is CASSQEAYSGRALGDTGELFF.

This sequence joins TRBV27 and TRBJ1-1, with D unresolved. Trimming left V 8 bases short and J 5 bases short, with 18 bases between. CDR3 length: 14 residues. From germline, CDR1 is MNHEY and CDR2 SMNVEV (reference sequence). The CDR3 DNA reads as TGTGCCAGCGGTCCTGACTTATCGGGTACTGAAGCTTTCTTT. Its translation is CASGPDLSGTEAFF.

The chain joins TRBV5-1 to TRBJ2-1, with 9 bases that match TRBD1. Germline CDR1 reads SGHRS; CDR2 reads YFSETQ. The V segment lost 4 bases and the J segment 10 bases; nucleotides outside the gene matches: 12. The CDR3 runs to 15 residues. The CDR3 nucleotides read TGCGCCAGCAGCCCCCGGACAGGGGAAAGTGGGGAGCAGTTCTTC. The encoded protein is CASSPRTGESGEQFF.

This sequence joins TRBV5-1 and TRBJ2-2, with 9 positions matching TRBD1. Germline V gene lookup returns CDR1 SGHRS and CDR2 YFSETQ. This CDR3 spans 16 amino acids. With V trimmed by 0 bases and J by 3 bases, 3 bases remained unmatched. The CDR3 sequence is CASSLEGTGYTGELFF. In DNA form, the CDR3 reads TGCGCCAGCAGCTTGGAAGGGACAGGGTACACCGGGGAGCTGTTTTTT.

This chain connects TRBV28 to TRBJ2-7; 9 bases are a match to TRBD1. Looked up from germline, CDR1 is MDHEN and CDR2 is SYDVKM. J gave up 2 bases and V 1 base, and 9 bases lay outside the gene matches. The CDR3 has 17 residues. CDR3 residues: CASSLSPGTGPTYEQYF. In DNA, the CDR3 is TGTGCCAGCAGTTTATCCCCCGGGACAGGGCCCACCTACGAGCAGTACTTC.

The chain joins TRBV4-1 to TRBJ2-2, with D perhaps given as TRBD1 or TRBD2 (5 bases each). V shed 0 bases and J shed 8 bases, with 13 bases lying between them. Germline CDR1 is MGHRA and CDR2 is YSYEKL. The CDR3 runs 15 residues. The CDR3 sequence is CASSQDDGGTGELFF. CDR3 nucleotide sequence: TGCGCCAGCAGCCAAGATGATGGGGGAACTGGGGAGCTGTTTTTT.

The V and J genes are TRBV27 and TRBJ1-1; D remains ambiguous. V was shortened by 8 bases and J by 8 bases, with 9 bases between the two germline ends. There are 10 residues in the CDR3. Germline V gene sequence: CDR1 MNHEY, CDR2 SMNVEV (reference sequence). The CDR3 region is CASGWPEAFF. The CDR3 DNA follows: TGTGCCAGCGGATGGCCGGAAGCTTTCTTT.

The V and J genes are TRBV4-3 and TRBJ2-5; unclear D gene. The V and J ends lost 1 base and 0 bases respectively, with 6 bases between them. This CDR3 contains 14 residues. From germline, CDR1 is LGHNA and CDR2 YSLEER. DNA of the CDR3: TGCGCCAGCAGCCAAGCGAGAGACCAAGAGACCCAGTACTTC. It specifies CASSQARDQETQYF.